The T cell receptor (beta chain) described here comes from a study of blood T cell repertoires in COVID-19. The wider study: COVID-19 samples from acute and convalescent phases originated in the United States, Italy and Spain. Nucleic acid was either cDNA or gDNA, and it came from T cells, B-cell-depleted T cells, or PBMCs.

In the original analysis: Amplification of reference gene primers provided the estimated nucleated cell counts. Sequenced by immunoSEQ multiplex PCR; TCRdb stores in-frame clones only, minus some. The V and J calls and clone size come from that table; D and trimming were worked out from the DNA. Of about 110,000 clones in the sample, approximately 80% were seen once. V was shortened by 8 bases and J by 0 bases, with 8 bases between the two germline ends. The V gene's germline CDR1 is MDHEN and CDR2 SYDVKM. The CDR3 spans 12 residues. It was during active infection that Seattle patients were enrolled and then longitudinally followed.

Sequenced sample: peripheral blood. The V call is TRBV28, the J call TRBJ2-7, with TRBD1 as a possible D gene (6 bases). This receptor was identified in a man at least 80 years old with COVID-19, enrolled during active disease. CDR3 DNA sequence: TGTGCCAGCGAGGGGGACTCCTACGAGCAGTACTTC. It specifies CASEGDSYEQYF. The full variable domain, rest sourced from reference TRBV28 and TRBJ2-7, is DVKVTQSSRYLVKRTGEKVFLECVQDMDHENMFWYRQDPGLGLRLIYFSYDVKMKEKGDIPEGYSVSREKKERFSLILESASTNQTSMYLCASEGDSYEQYFGPGTRLTVT.